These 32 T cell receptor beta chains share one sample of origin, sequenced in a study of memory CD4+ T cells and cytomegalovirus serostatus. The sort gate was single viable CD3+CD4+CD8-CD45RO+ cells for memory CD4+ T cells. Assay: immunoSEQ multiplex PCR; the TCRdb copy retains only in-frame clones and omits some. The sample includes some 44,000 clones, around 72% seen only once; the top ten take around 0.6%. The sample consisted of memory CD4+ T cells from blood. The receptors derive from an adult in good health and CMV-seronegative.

DNA of the CDR3: TGCGCCAGCAGGGAGCCCAGGGCCTTCTCCTACGAGCAGTACTTC. It is translated as CASREPRAFSYEQYF. This chain links TRBV10-2 with TRBJ2-7, with D possibly being TRBD1 (5 bases). Germline-derived CDR1 and CDR2 are WSHSY and SAAADI. The CDR3 has 15 amino acids. V shed 6 bases and J shed 0 bases, with 15 bases lying between them.

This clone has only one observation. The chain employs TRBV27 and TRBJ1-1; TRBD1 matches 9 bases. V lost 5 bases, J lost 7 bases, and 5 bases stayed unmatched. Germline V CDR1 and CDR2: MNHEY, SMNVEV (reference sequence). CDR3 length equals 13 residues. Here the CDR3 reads CASSVPGQGEAFF. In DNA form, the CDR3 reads TGTGCCAGCAGTGTCCCGGGACAGGGTGAAGCTTTCTTT.

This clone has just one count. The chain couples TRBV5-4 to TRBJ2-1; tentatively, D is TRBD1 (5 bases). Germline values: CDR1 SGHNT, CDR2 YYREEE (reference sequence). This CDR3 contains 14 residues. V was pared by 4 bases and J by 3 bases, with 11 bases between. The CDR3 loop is CASSRRTSYNEQFF. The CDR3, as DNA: TGTGCCAGCAGCCGCCGGACAAGCTACAATGAGCAGTTCTTC.

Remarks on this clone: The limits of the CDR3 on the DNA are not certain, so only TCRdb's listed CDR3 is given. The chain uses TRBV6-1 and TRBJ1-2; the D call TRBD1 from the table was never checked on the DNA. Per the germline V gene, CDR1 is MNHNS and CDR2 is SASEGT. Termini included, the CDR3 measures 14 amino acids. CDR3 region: CASSTSTGTYGYTF.

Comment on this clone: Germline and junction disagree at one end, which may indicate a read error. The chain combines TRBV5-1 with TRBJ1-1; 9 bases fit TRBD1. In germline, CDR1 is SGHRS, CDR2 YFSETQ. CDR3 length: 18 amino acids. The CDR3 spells CASSLEGSGQGTYTEAFF. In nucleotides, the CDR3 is TGCGCCAGCAGTTTGGAAGGGTCAGGACAGGGGACGTACACTGAAGCTTTCTTT.

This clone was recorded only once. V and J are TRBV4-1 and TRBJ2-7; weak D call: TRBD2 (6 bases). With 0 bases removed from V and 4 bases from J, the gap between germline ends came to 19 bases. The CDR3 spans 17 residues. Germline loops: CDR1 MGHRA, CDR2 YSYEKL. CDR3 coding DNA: TGCGCCAGCAGCCAAGAAACCGGGGGTCGGAGATCATACGAGCAGTACTTC. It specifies CASSQETGGRRSYEQYF.

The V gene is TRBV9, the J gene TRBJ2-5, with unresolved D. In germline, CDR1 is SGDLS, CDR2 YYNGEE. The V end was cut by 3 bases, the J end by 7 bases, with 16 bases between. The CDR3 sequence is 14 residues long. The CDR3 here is CASSGPKAGSTQYF. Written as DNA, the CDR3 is TGTGCCAGCAGCGGGCCGAAGGCTGGCTCGACCCAGTACTTC.

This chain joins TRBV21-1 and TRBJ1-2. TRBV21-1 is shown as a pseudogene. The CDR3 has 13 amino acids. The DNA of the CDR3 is TGTGCCAGCAGCATCCGCGGGCAGGGTGGCTACACCTTC. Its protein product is CASSIRGQGGYTF.

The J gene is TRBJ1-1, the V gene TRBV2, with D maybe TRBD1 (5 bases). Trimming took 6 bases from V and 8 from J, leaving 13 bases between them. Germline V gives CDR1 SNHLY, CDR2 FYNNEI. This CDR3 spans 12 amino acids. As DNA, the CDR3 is TGTGCCAGCAGCATGGAAACAGGAGAAGCTTTCTTT. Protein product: CASSMETGEAFF.

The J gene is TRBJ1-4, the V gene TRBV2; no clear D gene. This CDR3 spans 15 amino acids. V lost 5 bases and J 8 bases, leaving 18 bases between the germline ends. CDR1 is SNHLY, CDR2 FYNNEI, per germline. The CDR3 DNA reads TGTGCCAGCAGTTCACGGGCCAATCCTCTAGAAAAACTGTTTTTT. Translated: CASSSRANPLEKLFF.

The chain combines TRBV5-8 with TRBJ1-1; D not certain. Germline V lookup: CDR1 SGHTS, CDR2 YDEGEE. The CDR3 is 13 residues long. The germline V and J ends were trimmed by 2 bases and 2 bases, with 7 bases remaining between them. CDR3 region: CASSFQTNTEAFF. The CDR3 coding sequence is TGTGCCAGCAGCTTCCAGACAAACACTGAAGCTTTCTTT.

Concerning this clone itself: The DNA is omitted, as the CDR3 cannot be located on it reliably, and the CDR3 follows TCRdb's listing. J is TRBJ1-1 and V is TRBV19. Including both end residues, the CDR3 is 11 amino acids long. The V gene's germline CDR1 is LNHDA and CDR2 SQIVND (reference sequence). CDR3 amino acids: CASTSAQKAFF.

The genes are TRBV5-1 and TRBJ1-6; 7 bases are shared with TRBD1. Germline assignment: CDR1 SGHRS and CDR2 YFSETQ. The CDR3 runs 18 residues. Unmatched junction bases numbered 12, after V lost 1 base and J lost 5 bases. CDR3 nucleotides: TGCGCCAGCAGCTTGATAGATCGGGACAGTCCAAATAATTCACCCCTCCACTTT. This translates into CASSLIDRDSPNNSPLHF.

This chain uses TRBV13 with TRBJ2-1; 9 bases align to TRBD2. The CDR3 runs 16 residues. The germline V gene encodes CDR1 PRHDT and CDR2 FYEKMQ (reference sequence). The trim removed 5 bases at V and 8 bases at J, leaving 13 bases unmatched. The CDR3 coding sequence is TGTGCCAGCAGCCCTCTGGCGGGGGGGCCTAGTCATGAGCAGTTCTTC. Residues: CASSPLAGGPSHEQFF.

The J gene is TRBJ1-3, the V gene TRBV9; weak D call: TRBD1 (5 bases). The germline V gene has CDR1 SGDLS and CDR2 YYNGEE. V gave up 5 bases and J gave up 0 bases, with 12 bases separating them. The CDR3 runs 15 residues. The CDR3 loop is CASSPTGYSGNTIYF. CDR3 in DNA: TGTGCCAGCAGTCCTACAGGATACTCTGGAAACACCATATATTTT.

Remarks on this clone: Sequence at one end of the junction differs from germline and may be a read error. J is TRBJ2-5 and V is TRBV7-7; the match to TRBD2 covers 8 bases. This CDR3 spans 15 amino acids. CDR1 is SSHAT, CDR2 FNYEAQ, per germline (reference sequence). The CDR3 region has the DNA TGTGCTAGCAGCTTGGGCGGGGGGAAACAAGAGACCCAGTACTTC. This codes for CASSLGGGKQETQYF.

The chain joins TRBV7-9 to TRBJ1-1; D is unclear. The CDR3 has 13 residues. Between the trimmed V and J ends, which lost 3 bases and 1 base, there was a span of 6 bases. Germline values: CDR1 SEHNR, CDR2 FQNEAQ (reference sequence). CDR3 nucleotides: TGTGCCAGCAGCTTCTTGCGGAACACTGAAGCTTTCTTT. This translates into CASSFLRNTEAFF.

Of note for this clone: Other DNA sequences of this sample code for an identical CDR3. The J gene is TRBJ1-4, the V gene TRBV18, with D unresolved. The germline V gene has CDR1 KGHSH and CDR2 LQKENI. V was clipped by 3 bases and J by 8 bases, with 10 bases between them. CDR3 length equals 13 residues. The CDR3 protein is CASSPGLREKLFF. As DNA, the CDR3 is TGTGCCAGCTCACCCGGGTTGAGGGAAAAACTGTTTTTT.

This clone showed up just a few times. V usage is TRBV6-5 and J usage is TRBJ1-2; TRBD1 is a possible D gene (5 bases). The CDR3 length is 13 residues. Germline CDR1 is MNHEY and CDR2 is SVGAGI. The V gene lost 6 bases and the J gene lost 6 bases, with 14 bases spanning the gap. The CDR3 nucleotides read TGTGCCAGCAGCTGGGGCACCGACAATGGCTACACCTTC. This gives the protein CASSWGTDNGYTF.

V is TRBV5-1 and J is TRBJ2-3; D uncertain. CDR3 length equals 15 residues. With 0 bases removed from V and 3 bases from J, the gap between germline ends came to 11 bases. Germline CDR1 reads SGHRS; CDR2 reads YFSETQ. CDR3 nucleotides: TGCGCCAGCAGCTTGGGGTCGGTTGGAACAGATACGCAGTATTTT. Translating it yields CASSLGSVGTDTQYF.

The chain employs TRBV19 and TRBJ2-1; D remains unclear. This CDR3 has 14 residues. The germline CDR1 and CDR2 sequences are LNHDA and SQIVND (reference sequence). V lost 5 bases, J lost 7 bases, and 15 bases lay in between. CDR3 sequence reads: CASSPVIAKNEQFF. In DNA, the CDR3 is TGTGCCAGTAGTCCCGTGATCGCCAAAAATGAGCAGTTCTTC.

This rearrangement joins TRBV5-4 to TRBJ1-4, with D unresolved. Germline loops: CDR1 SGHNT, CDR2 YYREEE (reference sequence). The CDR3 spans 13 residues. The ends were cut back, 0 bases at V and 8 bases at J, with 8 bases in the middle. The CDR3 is CASSLAGGEKLFF. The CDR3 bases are TGTGCCAGCAGCTTGGCTGGCGGAGAAAAACTGTTTTTT. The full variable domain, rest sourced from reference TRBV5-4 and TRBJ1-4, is ETGVTQSPTHLIKTRGQQVTLRCSSQSGHNTVSWYQQALGQGPQFIFQYYREEENGRGNFPPRFSGLQFPNYSSELNVNALELDDSALYLCASSLAGGEKLFFGSGTQLSVL.

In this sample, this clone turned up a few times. In DNA form, the CDR3 reads TGTGCCAGTAGAGAGCGAGAGGGCAATCAGCCCCAGCATTTT. Its protein product is CASREREGNQPQHF. The chain links TRBV19 to TRBJ1-5; D gene ambiguous. Germline CDR1 is LNHDA and CDR2 is SQIVND (reference sequence). This CDR3 has 14 residues. V lost 6 bases to trimming and J lost 2 bases, with 11 bases between them.

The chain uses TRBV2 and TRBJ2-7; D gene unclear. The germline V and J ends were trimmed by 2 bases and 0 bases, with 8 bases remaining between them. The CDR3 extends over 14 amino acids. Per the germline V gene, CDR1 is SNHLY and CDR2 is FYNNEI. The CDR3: CASSESAYSYEQYF. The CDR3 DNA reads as TGTGCCAGCAGTGAATCGGCTTACTCCTACGAGCAGTACTTC.

CDR3 loop: CSVGNDRASTF. Written as DNA, the CDR3 is TGCAGCGTTGGAAACGACAGGGCATCCACCTTC. The gene calls are TRBV29-1 and TRBJ1-2; TRBD1 matches 7 bases. This CDR3 comprises 11 residues. V gave up 4 bases and J gave up 13 bases; unmatched junction bases: 9. Looked up from germline, CDR1 is SQVTM and CDR2 is ANQGSEA.

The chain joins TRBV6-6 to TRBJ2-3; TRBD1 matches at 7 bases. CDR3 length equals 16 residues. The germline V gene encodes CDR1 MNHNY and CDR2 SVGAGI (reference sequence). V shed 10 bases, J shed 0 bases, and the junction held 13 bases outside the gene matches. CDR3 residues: CAKHPPTGHSTDTQYF. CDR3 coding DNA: TGTGCCAAGCACCCCCCGACAGGGCATAGCACAGATACGCAGTATTTT.

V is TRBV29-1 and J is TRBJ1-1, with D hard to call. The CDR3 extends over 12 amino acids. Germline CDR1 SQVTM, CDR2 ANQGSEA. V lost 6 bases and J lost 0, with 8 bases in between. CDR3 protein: CSVRLLNTEAFF. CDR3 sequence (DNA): TGCAGCGTACGACTTTTGAACACTGAAGCTTTCTTT.

This chain's CDR3 is CASSLESRVAEQFF. The CDR3 DNA sequence: TGTGCCAGCAGCTTAGAGTCCAGGGTGGCTGAGCAGTTCTTC. The rearrangement uses TRBV7-6 and TRBJ2-1; maybe TRBD1 (5 bases). CDR1 and CDR2 from the germline V gene are SGHVS and FNYEAQ. CDR3 length: 14 residues. Trimming cost V 1 base and J 9 bases, with 13 bases left between them.

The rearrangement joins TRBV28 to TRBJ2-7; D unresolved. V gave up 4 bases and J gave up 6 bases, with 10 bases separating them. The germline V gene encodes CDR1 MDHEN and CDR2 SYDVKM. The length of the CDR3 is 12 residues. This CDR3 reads CASSSVIREQYF. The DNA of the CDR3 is TGTGCCAGCAGTTCAGTGATCCGCGAGCAGTACTTC.

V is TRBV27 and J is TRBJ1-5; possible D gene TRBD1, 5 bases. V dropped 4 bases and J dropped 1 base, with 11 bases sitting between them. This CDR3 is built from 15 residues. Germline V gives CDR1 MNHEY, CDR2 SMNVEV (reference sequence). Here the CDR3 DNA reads TGTGCCAGCAGTTCGGGACGGATAAGCAATCAGCCCCAGCATTTT. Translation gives CASSSGRISNQPQHF.

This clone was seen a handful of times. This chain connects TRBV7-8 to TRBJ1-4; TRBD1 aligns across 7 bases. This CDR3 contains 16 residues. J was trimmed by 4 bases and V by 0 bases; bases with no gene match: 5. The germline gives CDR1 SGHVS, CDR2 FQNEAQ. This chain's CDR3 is CASSLARGQINEKLFF. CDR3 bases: TGTGCCAGCAGCTTAGCCCGGGGACAGATTAATGAAAAACTGTTTTTT.

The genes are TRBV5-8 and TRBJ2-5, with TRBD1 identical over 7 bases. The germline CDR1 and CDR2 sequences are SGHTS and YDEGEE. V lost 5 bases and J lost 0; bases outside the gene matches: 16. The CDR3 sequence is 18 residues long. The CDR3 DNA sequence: TGTGCCAGCAGAGATCCCGGGACAGCCGCACGGTACCAAGAGACCCAGTACTTC. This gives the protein CASRDPGTAARYQETQYF.